The 30 T cell receptor beta chains presented below share a single source sample, sequenced in a study of T cells in Graves' hyperthyroidism and ophthalmopathy. The investigators amplified TCR beta CDR3 regions from RNA transcripts. Primed by the HTBI set, a first-round RT-PCR was run on the TCR CDR3. TCRdb called the multiplex PCR reads again in MiXCR, with one record for every CDR3 protein. The repertoire includes hundreds of thousands of distinct CDR3 sequences, approximately 15% of them detected once, and 9.5% to 13% sits in the top ten. The material sequenced was blood. These receptors all come from a woman aged 18-30 years with Graves' hyperthyroidism.

This clonotype was found a few times. The CDR3 loop is CASSRLAGEDEQYF. In nucleotides, the CDR3 is TGTGCCAGCAGCCGACTAGCGGGAGAGGACGAGCAGTACTTC. J is TRBJ2-7 and V is TRBV3-1; the match to TRBD2 covers 12 bases. Germline lookup yields CDR1 LGHDT and CDR2 YNNKEL (reference sequence). This CDR3 has 14 amino acids. Trimming removed 4 bases from V and 5 bases from J; junction bases left unmatched: 3.

The sample holds many counts of this clonotype. The chain carries TRBV12-3 or TRBV12-4 and TRBJ1-1; 7 nucleotides agree with TRBD1. Trimming at V came to 5 bases and at J to 4 bases, leaving 7 bases not matched to a gene. The CDR3 is 14 residues long. The CDR3 region is CASSQRGQFTEAFF. The CDR3 DNA sequence: TGTGCCAGCAGTCAAAGGGGACAGTTCACTGAAGCTTTCTTT.

This clonotype was seen ten or more times. The chain links TRBV14 to TRBJ2-5; 8 bases are shared with TRBD2. Germline assignment: CDR1 SGHDN and CDR2 FVKESK. The V gene end was trimmed by 5 bases and the J gene end by 1 base; junction bases not matched to a gene: 9. This CDR3 comprises 16 residues. CDR3 sequence: CASSVLPGRGQETQYF. CDR3 nucleotide sequence: TGTGCCAGCAGCGTCCTACCCGGGAGGGGCCAAGAGACCCAGTACTTC.

This clonotype has ten or more counts. The CDR3 nucleotides are TGTGCCAGCAGCTTAGCGGGAGGCCTCTACGAGCAGTACTTC. The encoded protein is CASSLAGGLYEQYF. The chain uses TRBV11-2 and TRBJ2-7, with 7 positions matching TRBD2. The V segment lost 1 base and the J segment 3 bases; nucleotides outside the gene matches: 3. Germline V gene sequence: CDR1 SGHAT, CDR2 FQNNGV. This CDR3 contains 14 residues.

The table lists this clonotype with many counts. The chain carries TRBV28 and TRBJ2-1; D is perhaps TRBD2 (6 bases). Germline lookup yields CDR1 MDHEN and CDR2 SYDVKM. The CDR3 is 15 amino acids. The V end lost 8 bases, the J end lost 8 bases, and 22 bases lay between the germline ends. CDR3 sequence: CASRVMGGIRDEQFF. CDR3 nucleotides: TGTGCCAGCCGCGTAATGGGCGGGATACGGGATGAGCAGTTCTTC. The full variable domain, completed using reference TRBV28 and TRBJ2-1, is DVKVTQSSRYLVKRTGEKVFLECVQDMDHENMFWYRQDPGLGLRLIYFSYDVKMKEKGDIPEGYSVSREKKERFSLILESASTNQTSMYLCASRVMGGIRDEQFFGPGTRLTVL.

This rearrangement joins TRBV12-3 or TRBV12-4 to TRBJ2-3, with a weak D call TRBD2 (5 bases). This CDR3 has 17 residues. V was clipped by 2 bases and J by 2 bases, with 17 bases between them. The CDR3: CASSLFYWGVSTDTQYF. The CDR3 DNA follows: TGTGCCAGCAGTTTATTTTATTGGGGAGTTTCCACAGATACGCAGTATTTT.

This clonotype was picked up a small number of times. The rearrangement links TRBV6-2 or TRBV6-3 to TRBJ2-1; 9 bases are a match to TRBD1. The length of the CDR3 is 14 residues. Germline CDR1 MNHEY, CDR2 SVGEGT. The V segment lost 5 bases and the J segment 8 bases; nucleotides outside the gene matches: 7. As DNA, the CDR3 is TGTGCCAGCAGTCACGGGACAGGGAAGGATGAGCAGTTCTTC. Its protein is CASSHGTGKDEQFF.

The rearrangement joins TRBV6-2 or TRBV6-3 to TRBJ2-5, with D perhaps TRBD1 (6 bases). Trimming took 2 bases from V and 0 from J, leaving 13 bases between them. The CDR3 extends over 16 amino acids. Looked up from germline, CDR1 is MNHEY and CDR2 is SVGEGT. CDR3 loop: CASSYGTGTHQETQYF. The CDR3 region has the DNA TGTGCCAGCAGTTACGGGACCGGGACACACCAAGAGACCCAGTACTTC.

This clonotype turned up a few times. The gene calls are TRBV6-2 or TRBV6-3 and TRBJ2-6; maybe TRBD2 (5 bases). Germline-derived CDR1 and CDR2 are MNHEY and SVGEGT. V was shortened by 2 bases and J by 4 bases, with 9 bases between the two germline ends. This CDR3 spans 15 amino acids. Here the CDR3 reads CASSYRGAGANVLTF. CDR3 bases: TGTGCCAGCAGTTACCGGGGTGCAGGGGCCAACGTCCTGACTTTC.

In this sample, this clonotype turned up many times. This CDR3 is CASSTGGNQPQHF. CDR3 nucleotides: TGTGCCAGCAGCACAGGGGGCAATCAGCCCCAGCATTTT. This rearrangement joins TRBV13 to TRBJ1-5, with 7 bases fitting TRBD1. Germline-derived CDR1 and CDR2 are PRHDT and FYEKMQ (reference sequence). V lost 5 bases to trimming and J lost 2 bases; unmatched junction nucleotides: 0. The CDR3 contains 13 residues. The full variable domain, its missing parts supplied by reference TRBV13 and TRBJ1-5, is AAGVIQSPRHLIKEKRETATLKCYPIPRHDTVYWYQQGPGQDPQFLISFYEKMQSDKGSIPDRFSAQQFSDYHSELNMSSLELGDSALYFCASSTGGNQPQHFGDGTRLSIL.

This clonotype was observed a few times. This rearrangement joins TRBV5-6 to TRBJ2-2; 8 nucleotides match TRBD1. Germline loops: CDR1 SGHDT, CDR2 YYEEEE. The CDR3 totals 17 residues. V was pared by 3 bases and J by 2 bases, with 9 bases of the junction left unmatched. This CDR3 reads CASSYTGTGYNTGELFF. CDR3 coding DNA: TGTGCCAGCAGCTATACCGGGACAGGTTACAACACCGGGGAGCTGTTTTTT.

Ten or more counts support this clonotype. The chain combines TRBV18 with TRBJ2-7; 10 bases fit TRBD2. Germline V gene data show CDR1 as KGHSH and CDR2 as LQKENI. The CDR3 length is 15 residues. The junction had 6 bases not matched to a gene; V was cut back by 4 bases and J by 3 bases. CDR3 residues: CASSLGLANYYEQYF. The CDR3 DNA reads as TGTGCCAGCTCACTGGGACTAGCGAACTACTACGAGCAGTACTTC.

This clonotype was found many times. The chain uses TRBV28 and TRBJ2-7; TRBD1 agrees at 12 bases. J lost 5 bases, V lost 4 bases, and 6 bases had no gene match. The length of the CDR3 is 15 residues. Germline V lookup: CDR1 MDHEN, CDR2 SYDVKM. Here the CDR3 reads CASSYLGTGGDEQYF. The CDR3 DNA follows: TGTGCCAGCAGTTATCTCGGGACAGGGGGCGACGAGCAGTACTTC.

The chain has TRBV6-1 and TRBJ1-1; D is possibly TRBD1 (5 bases). The CDR3 totals 15 residues. Trimming removed 5 bases from V and 4 bases from J, with 17 bases in between. Germline V gene lookup returns CDR1 MNHNS and CDR2 SASEGT. DNA for the CDR3: TGTGCCAGCAGTCTCAACCAACAGGAAGGCACTGAAGCTTTCTTT. It encodes CASSLNQQEGTEAFF.

The V gene is TRBV7-9, the J gene TRBJ1-1, with D perhaps matching TRBD1 (5 bases). Germline CDR1 reads SEHNR; CDR2 reads FQNEAQ (reference sequence). The CDR3 extends over 15 amino acids. Trimming removed 1 base at V and 0 bases at J, with 9 bases between. The chain's CDR3 is CASSLEGILNTEAFF. In nucleotides, the CDR3 is TGTGCCAGCAGCTTAGAGGGGATCCTGAACACTGAAGCTTTCTTT.

The sample holds a few counts of this clonotype. This sequence joins TRBV10-3 and TRBJ2-1; either TRBD1 or TRBD2 may fit D (6 bases each). CDR3 length: 14 residues. V dropped 8 bases and J dropped 6 bases, with 17 bases sitting between them. Germline V lookup: CDR1 ENHRY, CDR2 SYGVKD. CDR3 DNA: TGTGCCATCCTGGGGGGCCGGGACGGCAATGAGCAGTTCTTC. The encoded protein is CAILGGRDGNEQFF.

This clonotype was seen at least ten times. The gene calls are TRBV28 and TRBJ2-1, with 12 bases matching TRBD2. Germline loops: CDR1 MDHEN, CDR2 SYDVKM. The CDR3 is 15 residues long. Trimming took 5 bases from V and 7 from J; bases not matched to a gene: 6. CDR3 in amino acids: CASSTGTSGYNEQFF. The CDR3 nucleotides read TGTGCCAGCAGTACCGGGACTAGCGGGTATAATGAGCAGTTCTTC.

The J gene is TRBJ1-1, the V gene TRBV12-3 or TRBV12-4, with D perhaps matching TRBD1 (5 bases). Trimming took 2 bases from V and 11 from J, leaving 12 bases between them. CDR3 length equals 12 residues. Here the CDR3 reads CASSLRLKGAFF. Here the CDR3 DNA reads TGTGCCAGCAGTTTACGACTAAAGGGGGCTTTCTTT.

The V call is TRBV7-6, the J call TRBJ2-2; weak D call: TRBD1 (6 bases). Trimming stripped 5 bases from V and 8 bases from J, with 15 bases between. Germline CDR1 SGHVS, CDR2 FNYEAQ. The CDR3 has 14 residues. CDR3 bases: TGTGCCAGCAGCCCCACAGGGCGGATAGGGGAGCTGTTTTTT. Its protein product is CASSPTGRIGELFF.

The chain uses TRBV7-2 and TRBJ1-2; perhaps TRBD1 as D (5 bases). This CDR3 contains 14 residues. CDR1 SGHTA and CDR2 FQGNSA come from the germline V gene. Trimming removed 3 bases from V and 5 bases from J, with 13 bases in between. As DNA, the CDR3 is TGTGCCAGCAGCTTCGCCGCAGGGTTGTATGGCTACACCTTC. The encoded protein is CASSFAAGLYGYTF.

This clonotype was recorded many times. The V call is TRBV30, the J call TRBJ1-1; D is ambiguous. Germline V CDR1 and CDR2: GTSNPN, SVGIG (reference sequence). CDR3 size: 11 residues. V was pared by 4 bases and J by 3 bases, with 6 bases between. The CDR3 bases are TGTGCCTGGACGGGATACACTGAAGCTTTCTTT. As protein: CAWTGYTEAFF.

This clonotype occurred a few times. This chain uses TRBV12-5 with TRBJ2-5, with 7 bases identical to TRBD2. The CDR3 extends over 16 amino acids. V lost 2 bases, J lost 2 bases, and 8 bases stayed unmatched. CDR1 is LGHNT and CDR2 is FRNRAP in the germline V gene. CDR3 DNA: TGTGCTAGTGGTTTGCCCCAACTAGCGTGTCAAGAGACCCAGTACTTC. Protein sequence: CASGLPQLACQETQYF.

V usage is TRBV2 and J usage is TRBJ2-1; D tentatively reads TRBD1 or TRBD2 (6 bases each). CDR3 size: 12 residues. The germline CDR1 and CDR2 sequences are SNHLY and FYNNEI. Trimming pared 10 bases from V and 7 bases from J, leaving 14 bases between. CDR3 bases: TGTGCCACAGCAAAAGGGGGGAATGAGCAGTTCTTC. Translating it yields CATAKGGNEQFF.

The rearrangement joins TRBV28 to TRBJ2-3, with D possibly TRBD1 on 5 matching bases. CDR3 size: 15 residues. The germline V and J ends were trimmed by 3 bases and 2 bases, with 12 bases remaining between them. CDR1 MDHEN and CDR2 SYDVKM come from the germline V gene. CDR3 DNA: TGTGCCAGCAGTTTTTGGGGCGGAGACACAGATACGCAGTATTTT. Protein product: CASSFWGGDTDTQYF.

Ten or more counts support this clonotype. The rearrangement links TRBV20-1 to TRBJ2-7; no clear D gene. V gave up 4 bases and J gave up 0 bases, with 13 bases separating them. CDR3 size: 14 residues. The germline V gene has CDR1 DFQATT and CDR2 SNEGSKA (reference sequence). CDR3 in amino acids: CSAKWTPSSYEQYF. The CDR3 DNA sequence: TGCAGTGCTAAATGGACCCCTAGCTCCTACGAGCAGTACTTC.

The chain joins TRBV19 to TRBJ2-6, with TRBD2 as a possible D gene (5 bases). V was pared by 3 bases and J by 0 bases, with 18 bases between. The CDR3 runs 19 residues. The V gene's germline CDR1 is LNHDA and CDR2 SQIVND (reference sequence). In DNA, the CDR3 is TGTGCCAGTAGTATGAGGGAGTGGGTTCCGATCTCTGGGGCCAACGTCCTGACTTTC. Its translation is CASSMREWVPISGANVLTF.

The rearrangement uses TRBV7-3 and TRBJ2-1; 9 bases agree with TRBD2. V lost 2 bases, J lost 8 bases, and 10 bases stayed unmatched. CDR3 size: 16 residues. Germline CDR1 reads SGHTA; CDR2 reads FQGTGA. The CDR3 loop reads CASSLAAGGPGYEQFF. The CDR3 DNA reads TGTGCCAGCAGCTTAGCCGCGGGGGGGCCAGGGTATGAGCAGTTCTTC.

This clonotype has only a few counts. This rearrangement joins TRBV24-1 to TRBJ2-1; 11 nucleotides match TRBD2. Germline CDR1 and CDR2: KGHDR and SFDVKD. Trimming removed 2 bases from V and 3 bases from J; junction bases left unmatched: 11. The CDR3 contains 19 residues. The chain's CDR3 is CATSDWGATSGTIYNEQFF. CDR3 coding DNA: TGTGCCACCAGTGATTGGGGCGCGACTAGCGGGACCATCTACAATGAGCAGTTCTTC.

The chain uses TRBV11-3 and TRBJ2-7; no clear D. Germline CDR1 is SGHNT and CDR2 is YENEEA. The CDR3 runs 16 residues. Trimming shortened V by 0 bases and J by 6 bases, and 18 bases separated the two germline ends. The CDR3 spells CASSLDQLISPTEQYF. The CDR3 DNA follows: TGTGCCAGCAGCTTAGATCAGTTGATCTCCCCGACCGAGCAGTACTTC.

This clonotype has at least ten counts. The chain employs TRBV12-3 or TRBV12-4 and TRBJ2-1; D tentatively reads TRBD1 or TRBD2 (5 bases each). The CDR3 length is 13 residues. The V and J ends lost 6 bases and 9 bases respectively, with 15 bases between them. The CDR3 region is CASRWQGEGEQFF. The CDR3 coding sequence is TGTGCCAGCAGGTGGCAGGGTGAGGGTGAGCAGTTCTTC.